These T cell receptor beta chains were read from a single sample in a study of blood T cell repertoires in COVID-19. Assay used: immunoSEQ multiplex PCR; TCRdb lists only in-frame clones, some missing. The sample has approximately 250,000 clones; roughly 90% are singletons. Source material: PBMCs or T cells enriched from blood (not recorded which). These receptors came from a woman aged 30 to 39 who had recovered from COVID-19. The CDR3 runs from the conserved cysteine through the conserved F or W. Fields, in order: V gene, clone size, J gene, D gene, CDR3 DNA, CDR3 protein. A D gene is named only where the DNA matches it firmly. Expanded clones are given a class, and other clones once, few, many or no size at all.

>TRBV24-1|.|TRBJ1-2|.
TGTGCCACCAGTGGAAACCTGGCATTCGGGGGCTACACCTTC
CATSGNLAFGGYTF
>TRBV30|.|TRBJ1-1|.
TGTGCCTGGGGACAGTTTTTTAATGAAGCTTTCTTT
CAWGQFFNEAFF
>TRBV15|.|TRBJ2-1|.
TGTGCCACCAGCATTAGCCGGATTAGCTCCTACAATGAGCAGTTCTTC
CATSISRISSYNEQFF
>TRBV3-1/TRBV3-2|few|TRBJ2-3|TRBD2
TGTGCCAGCAGCCAAGAATTCCGGACTAGCGGGAGTGGAAACACAGATACGCAGTATTTT
CASSQEFRTSGSGNTDTQYF
>TRBV19|.|TRBJ2-1|TRBD2
TGTGCCAGTAGTATAGCGGGAGGGCCCTTTGAGCAGTTCTTC
CASSIAGGPFEQFF
>TRBV14|.|TRBJ1-1|.
TGTGCCAGCAGCCTAGCCGTGGAGGGGCAAGTAGCTTTCTTT
CASSLAVEGQVAFF
>TRBV7-2|.|TRBJ1-3|TRBD1
TGTGCCAGCAGCGGTGAACCGGGACAGCGAGGAAACACCATATATTTT
CASSGEPGQRGNTIYF
>TRBV7-6|.|TRBJ2-7|TRBD2
TGTGCCAGCAGCCCTAGCGGGATGCCCTTTTCCTACGAGCAGTACTTC
CASSPSGMPFSYEQYF
>TRBV28|.|TRBJ2-7|.
TGTGCCAGCAGTTTGGGCAGATCCTACGAGCAGTACTTC
CASSLGRSYEQYF
>TRBV18|.|TRBJ1-6|.
TGTGCCAGCTCACCAACGGGAGAAGGATTTTCACCCCTCCACTTT
CASSPTGEGFSPLHF
>TRBV24-1|.|TRBJ2-1|TRBD1
TGTGCCACCAGTGATTGGACAGGGTTCGATGAGCAGTTCTTC
CATSDWTGFDEQFF
>TRBV30|.|TRBJ2-5|.
TGTGCCTGGAGTGTACTTTTGGAGACCCAGTACTTC
CAWSVLLETQYF
>TRBV2|.|TRBJ1-5|TRBD1
TGTGCCAGCAGTGAAAGGGACAGGGACCTGAGGCCCCAGCATTTT
CASSERDRDLRPQHF
>TRBV2|.|TRBJ2-7|TRBD2
TGTGCCAGCAGTGAACTAGCGGGCCCCTACGAGCAGTACTTC
CASSELAGPYEQYF
>TRBV19|.|TRBJ2-3|TRBD2
TGTGCCAGTAGTTCCCCTAGCGGACCAAGCACAGATACGCAGTATTTT
CASSSPSGPSTDTQYF
>TRBV3-1/TRBV3-2|.|TRBJ1-1|.
TGTGCCAGCAGCCAAGCGGGCACTGAAGCTTTCTTT
CASSQAGTEAFF
>TRBV28|.|TRBJ1-5|.
TGTGCCAGCAGTTTACCCCTGGAGGGATCCTATAGCAATCAGCCCCAGCATTTT
CASSLPLEGSYSNQPQHF
>TRBV7-2|once|TRBJ2-7|.
TGTGCCAGCAGCTTAGAGGGGAATACCATATACGAGCAGTACTTC
CASSLEGNTIYEQYF
>TRBV11-2|.|TRBJ1-2|TRBD1
TGTGCCAGCAGCTTAGGGGGACAGGGGGCAAATAACTATGGCTACACCTTC
CASSLGGQGANNYGYTF
>TRBV18|.|TRBJ1-6|TRBD1
TGTGCCAGCTCGCGAGGGACAGGGGAATCACCCCTCCACTTT
CASSRGTGESPLHF
>TRBV28|.|TRBJ1-4|TRBD1
TGTGCCAGCAGTGGGCGGACAGGGTACAATGAAAAACTGTTTTTT
CASSGRTGYNEKLFF
>TRBV28|.|TRBJ1-2|.
TGTGCCAGCAGTATCCCACAGGGCCCAAGCTATGGCTACACCTTC
CASSIPQGPSYGYTF
>TRBV20-1|.|TRBJ1-2|TRBD1
TGCAGTGCGGACTGGGGACAGGGGTACACCTTC
CSADWGQGYTF
>TRBV9|few|TRBJ2-2|.
TGTGCCAGCAGCGTATCCAGGTTCTCCGGGGAGCTGTTTTTT
CASSVSRFSGELFF
>TRBV4-2|few|TRBJ2-2|.
TGTGCCAGCAGCCTTTTGGGGGTGGGAGGCCACGGGGAGCTGTTTTTT
CASSLLGVGGHGELFF
>TRBV27|.|TRBJ1-1|.
TGTGCCAGCAGTTTGGCCGCGAACACTGAAGCTTTCTTT
CASSLAANTEAFF
>TRBV7-2|.|TRBJ2-3|TRBD1
TGTGCCAGCAGCCGGGGACAGGGCACAGATACGCAGTATTTT
CASSRGQGTDTQYF
>TRBV28|.|TRBJ1-5|.
TGTGCCAGCAGTTCCGCGGGGGGGGGCGATCAGCCCCAGCATTTT
CASSSAGGGDQPQHF
>TRBV5-1|once|TRBJ2-1|TRBD2
TGCGCCAGCAGCTTAAGGGGACTAGCCTACAATGAGCAGTTCTTC
CASSLRGLAYNEQFF
>TRBV7-3|.|TRBJ1-1|TRBD1
TGTGCCAGCAGCTTAGCCGGGACAGGGGGCGCGTTGGTCACTGAAGCTTTCTTT
CASSLAGTGGALVTEAFF
>TRBV19|.|TRBJ2-7|.
TGTGCCAGTAGTCCCGGGGTGGCCTACGAGCAGTACTTC
CASSPGVAYEQYF
>TRBV11-2|.|TRBJ1-2|TRBD1
TGTGCCGCAACACCCGGGGTAGGGGGCGGAAACTATGGCTACACCTTC
CAATPGVGGGNYGYTF
>TRBV7-9|.|TRBJ2-1|.
TGTGCCAGCAGCTCGACCGTGGGGGCTACTTACAATGAGCAGTTCTTC
CASSSTVGATYNEQFF
>TRBV7-9|.|TRBJ2-1|.
TGTGCCAGCAGCCCTTGGGGTAGCCGGGAAATTCCCTACAATGAGCAGTTCTTC
CASSPWGSREIPYNEQFF
>TRBV19|.|TRBJ1-2|.
TGTGCCAGTAGTATAGCGGGAGGGTCGTACTATGGCTACACCTTC
CASSIAGGSYYGYTF
>TRBV9|.|TRBJ2-1|.
TGTGCCAGCAGCTCGGGTACATACAATGAGCAGTTCTTC
CASSSGTYNEQFF
>TRBV19|.|TRBJ2-2|.
TGTGCCAGTAGTATAGCGAGGCCTACCGGGGAGCTGTTTTTT
CASSIARPTGELFF
>TRBV7-2|.|TRBJ1-5|.
TGTGCCAGCGGGCAGGGGAGGGATCAGCCCCAGCATTTT
CASGQGRDQPQHF
>TRBV7-8|.|TRBJ2-3|TRBD2
TGTGCCAGCAGCTCTGTGACTAGCGGGAGGGTGGGCACAGATACGCAGTATTTT
CASSSVTSGRVGTDTQYF
>TRBV15|few|TRBJ1-1|.
TGTGCCACCAGCAGAGTGCACAGTAGGAACACTGAAGCTTTCTTT
CATSRVHSRNTEAFF
>TRBV28|.|TRBJ1-2|TRBD1
TGTGCCAGCGCAGACTCAACAGGGGTCTATGGCTACACCTTC
CASADSTGVYGYTF
>TRBV7-9|.|TRBJ2-3|TRBD2
TGTGCCAGCAGCCACTCCGGGACTAGCGGGTGGCGAGATACGCAGTATTTT
CASSHSGTSGWRDTQYF